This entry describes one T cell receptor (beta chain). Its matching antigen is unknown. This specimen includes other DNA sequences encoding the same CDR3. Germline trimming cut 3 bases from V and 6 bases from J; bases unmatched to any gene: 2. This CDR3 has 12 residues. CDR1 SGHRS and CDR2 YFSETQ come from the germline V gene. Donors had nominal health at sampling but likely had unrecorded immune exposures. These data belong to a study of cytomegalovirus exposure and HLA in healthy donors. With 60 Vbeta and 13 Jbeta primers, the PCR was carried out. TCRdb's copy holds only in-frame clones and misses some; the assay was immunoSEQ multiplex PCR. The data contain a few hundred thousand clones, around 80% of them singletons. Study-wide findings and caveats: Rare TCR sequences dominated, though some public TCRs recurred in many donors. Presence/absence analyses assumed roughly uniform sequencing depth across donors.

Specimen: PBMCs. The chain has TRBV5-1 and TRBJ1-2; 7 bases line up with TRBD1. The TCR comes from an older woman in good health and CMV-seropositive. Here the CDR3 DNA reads TGCGCCAGCAGCTCAGACAGGGATGGCTACACCTTC. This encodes CASSSDRDGYTF.